What follows are 16 T cell receptor beta chains derived from one specimen sequenced in a study of cytomegalovirus exposure and HLA in healthy donors. Primers included in the PCR were 60 Vbeta and 13 Jbeta primers. Generated by immunoSEQ multiplex PCR, the TCRdb table keeps only in-frame clones and is missing some. The repertoire holds around 100,000 clones, with roughly three fifths as singletons. The sequenced sample was PBMCs. These TCRs come from a man aged 25 to 40 in good health and CMV-seropositive.

The chain employs TRBV19 and TRBJ2-5; D remains ambiguous. V lost 1 base and J lost 5, with 8 bases in between. Germline loops: CDR1 LNHDA, CDR2 SQIVND (reference sequence). The CDR3 is 13 amino acids. In nucleotides, the CDR3 is TGTGCCAGTAGTATAGCGCCTCAGGAGACCCAGTACTTC. It encodes CASSIAPQETQYF.

The table lists this clone with a count of one. This chain links TRBV30 with TRBJ1-2, with TRBD1 as a possible D gene (6 bases). The CDR3 totals 12 residues. Trimming pared 6 bases from V and 6 bases from J, leaving 14 bases between. Germline CDR1 is GTSNPN and CDR2 is SVGIG (reference sequence). Written as DNA, the CDR3 is TGTGCCTGCTTGCTAGGGGGAGATGGCTACACCTTC. As protein: CACLLGGDGYTF.

This rearrangement joins TRBV19 to TRBJ2-1; 10 bases match TRBD2. With V trimmed by 7 bases and J by 12 bases, 18 bases remained unmatched. Germline assignment: CDR1 LNHDA and CDR2 SQIVND (reference sequence). The CDR3 sequence is 16 residues long. The CDR3 loop reads CASKEQASGGEKGQFF. The CDR3, as DNA: TGTGCCAGTAAAGAGCAGGCTAGCGGGGGCGAGAAAGGGCAGTTCTTC.

This chain links TRBV7-9 with TRBJ1-5, with 8 bases lining up with TRBD1. The J segment lost 7 bases and the V segment lost 1 base, leaving 6 bases of the junction unmatched. Germline V gene sequence: CDR1 SEHNR, CDR2 FQNEAQ (reference sequence). The CDR3 is made up of 15 amino acids. CDR3 sequence: CASSLGAGGDQPQHF. Here the CDR3 DNA reads TGTGCCAGCAGCTTAGGGGCAGGGGGCGACCAGCCCCAGCATTTT.

The chain uses TRBV19 and TRBJ1-2, with D possibly matching TRBD1 (5 bases). CDR1 is LNHDA, CDR2 SQIVND, per germline (reference sequence). V lost 3 bases, J lost 5 bases, and 13 bases lay in between. The CDR3 is 14 residues long. DNA of the CDR3: TGTGCCAGTAGTATGAGTTTAGGGGAATATGGCTACACCTTC. This sequence encodes CASSMSLGEYGYTF.

This clone appeared a single time. This rearrangement joins TRBV18 to TRBJ1-2; tentative D call: TRBD1 (5 bases). Germline lookup yields CDR1 KGHSH and CDR2 LQKENI. This CDR3 spans 15 amino acids. Trimming left V 1 base short and J 4 bases short, with 13 bases between. CDR3 loop: CASSPLSGGGYGYTF. The CDR3 nucleotides are TGTGCCAGCTCACCACTTTCGGGGGGAGGCTATGGCTACACCTTC.

V and J are TRBV5-1 and TRBJ1-5, with D unclear. CDR1 is SGHRS, CDR2 YFSETQ, per germline. The length of the CDR3 is 14 residues. V lost 0 bases and J lost 1, with 5 bases in between. The CDR3 spells CASSLDGSNQPQHF. The CDR3 nucleotides are TGCGCCAGCAGCTTGGACGGGAGCAATCAGCCCCAGCATTTT.

This rearrangement joins TRBV2 to TRBJ1-4; D not resolved. Germline V gene sequence: CDR1 SNHLY, CDR2 FYNNEI. CDR3 length equals 14 residues. The V end lost 2 bases, the J end lost 4 bases, and 8 bases lay between the germline ends. CDR3 region: CASSETGINEKLFF. CDR3 in DNA: TGTGCCAGCAGTGAAACGGGAATTAATGAAAAACTGTTTTTT.

The chain uses TRBV4-1 and TRBJ1-5; D is possibly TRBD1 (5 bases). CDR3 length: 17 amino acids. Trimming shortened V by 4 bases and J by 0 bases, and 16 bases separated the two germline ends. The germline gives CDR1 MGHRA, CDR2 YSYEKL. CDR3 bases: TGCGCCAGCAGCCCAAGGGTTGGGGGGTATAGCAATCAGCCCCAGCATTTT. It translates to CASSPRVGGYSNQPQHF.

The J gene is TRBJ2-7, the V gene TRBV7-9; maybe TRBD2 (6 bases). CDR1 SEHNR and CDR2 FQNEAQ come from the germline V gene (reference sequence). The ends were cut back, 5 bases at V and 2 bases at J, with 13 bases in the middle. The length of the CDR3 is 14 residues. The CDR3 DNA reads as TGTGCCAGCAGCACGGAGGGGCAGGCCTACGAGCAGTACTTC. Amino acid sequence: CASSTEGQAYEQYF.

CDR3 in DNA: TGTGCCACCCTGCCACTAGCGGTTACCTACGAGCAGTACTTC. Amino acid sequence: CATLPLAVTYEQYF. The rearrangement uses TRBV6-5 and TRBJ2-7, with TRBD2 matching over 8 bases. Germline V gene data show CDR1 as MNHEY and CDR2 as SVGAGI. This CDR3 has 14 amino acids. Trimming took 10 bases from V and 2 from J; bases not matched to a gene: 10.

This clone was seen a handful of times. The CDR3 region has the DNA TGCAGTGCTAGCAGACAGGATGGCTACACCTTC. It is translated as CSASRQDGYTF. V is TRBV20-1 and J is TRBJ1-2, with a weak D call TRBD1 (6 bases). Germline values: CDR1 DFQATT, CDR2 SNEGSKA (reference sequence). This CDR3 spans 11 amino acids. The V gene lost 3 bases and the J gene lost 6 bases, with 8 bases spanning the gap.

This clone was recorded once. CDR3 sequence (DNA): TGCGCCAGCAGGGAAGACAGAGGTTATGAAGCTTTCTTT. Translated: CASREDRGYEAFF. The rearrangement links TRBV5-1 to TRBJ1-1; maybe TRBD1 (5 bases). This CDR3 contains 13 residues. Germline loops: CDR1 SGHRS, CDR2 YFSETQ. Trimming removed 5 bases at V and 7 bases at J, with 15 bases between.

This clone showed up just a few times. The V call is TRBV15, the J call TRBJ1-4; 7 bases are a match to TRBD1. The germline gives CDR1 LNHNV, CDR2 YYDKDF (reference sequence). The CDR3 contains 15 residues. Trimming cost V 0 bases and J 4 bases; bases outside gene matches: 2. CDR3 sequence: CATSRDRDSNEKLFF. In DNA, the CDR3 is TGTGCCACCAGCAGAGACCGGGACAGTAATGAAAAACTGTTTTTT.

A few counts support this clone. One end of the junction is discordant with germline, which a read error may explain. The CDR3: CSSSLSESEKLFF. The CDR3 DNA is TGTTCCAGCAGCTTAAGCGAGAGCGAAAAACTGTTTTTT. V is TRBV7-9 and J is TRBJ1-4, with D unresolved. In germline, CDR1 is SEHNR, CDR2 FQNEAQ (reference sequence). This CDR3 is 13 amino acids long.

This clone has just a few counts. V usage is TRBV5-4 and J usage is TRBJ2-2, with 14 positions matching TRBD2. This CDR3 comprises 17 residues. V shed 4 bases and J 3 bases; nucleotides not matched to a gene: 5. Germline CDR1 SGHNT, CDR2 YYREEE (reference sequence). The CDR3 coding sequence is TGTGCCAGCAGCGCCGGACTAGCGGGGGGATACACCGGGGAGCTGTTTTTT. Translation gives CASSAGLAGGYTGELFF.